These T cell receptor beta chains were read from a single sample in a study of vaccination and CD4 T cells after COVID-19. Each CDR3 protein is one row after TCRdb ran MiXCR on the PCR reads. The table records about 7,800 distinct CDR3 sequences, approximately 41% of them present only once. Their specific antigens are unknown. The sequencing input was CD4+ T cells from blood, cultured in vitro. Source of these receptors: a human donor in good health. The CDR3 runs from the conserved cysteine through the conserved F or W. D genes are given only for firm matches. The size entry is marked missing in some rows and otherwise reads once, few, many or a size class.

TRBJ1-2,-,-,TRBV7-8,CASSSTGRGYTF,TGTGCCAGCAGCTCTACTGGTCGTGGCTACACCTTC
TRBJ2-1,-,-,TRBV11-2,CASSLGGRINEQFF,TGTGCCAGCAGCTTAGGCGGACGGATCAATGAGCAGTTCTTC
TRBJ2-7,-,TRBD1,TRBV2,CASSPGTGSIF,TGTGCCAGCAGCCCCGGGACAGGTTCTATCTTC
TRBJ1-6,-,-,TRBV19,CATRSPALGGYNSPLHF,TGTGCCACTCGGAGTCCCGCGCTCGGGGGCTATAATTCACCCCTCCACTTT
TRBJ2-7,few,TRBD1,TRBV29-1,CSAGGQGRGYEQYF,TGCAGCGCCGGAGGACAGGGAAGGGGCTACGAGCAGTACTTC
TRBJ2-7,-,TRBD1,TRBV6-5,CASSSTPDRVHEQYF,TGTGCCAGCAGTTCCACTCCGGACAGGGTCCACGAGCAGTACTTC
TRBJ1-2,-,TRBD1,TRBV6-1,CASSRTGGEGYTF,TGTGCCAGCAGTCGGACAGGGGGCGAGGGCTACACCTTC
TRBJ1-1,-,-,TRBV7-2,CASSLVGNTEAFF,TGTGCCAGCAGTTTGGTGGGGAACACTGAAGCTTTCTTT
TRBJ2-1,-,TRBD2,TRBV7-9,CASSSVPGLAGGPHREQFF,TGTGCCAGCAGCTCAGTCCCGGGACTAGCGGGAGGGCCTCACCGGGAGCAGTTCTTC
TRBJ2-2,few,-,TRBV11-3,CASSFDRANTGELFF,TGTGCCAGCAGCTTCGACCGAGCGAACACCGGGGAGCTGTTTTTT
TRBJ2-7,-,-,TRBV29-1,CSVLLRSSYEQYF,TGCAGCGTTCTACTTAGGAGCTCCTACGAGCAGTACTTC
TRBJ2-1,few,-,TRBV24-1,CATRGGSTYNEQFF,TGTGCCACCCGCGGTGGTAGTACCTACAATGAGCAGTTCTTC
TRBJ2-5,large,-,TRBV7-2,CASSLVKETQYF,TGTGCCAGCAGCTTAGTAAAAGAGACCCAGTACTTC
TRBJ2-5,-,-,TRBV21-1,CASSRSREETQYF,TGTGCCAGCAGCAGGAGCAGGGAAGAGACCCAGTACTTC
TRBJ1-2,medium-sized,-,TRBV7-2,CASSLWALAGYTF,TGTGCCAGCAGCTTATGGGCCCTGGCTGGCTACACCTTC
TRBJ2-3,few,TRBD2,TRBV20-1,CSAREGLAGETQYF,TGCAGTGCTAGAGAGGGACTAGCGGGAGAAACGCAGTATTTT
TRBJ2-5,-,-,TRBV12-3/TRBV12-4,CASSLSRGETQYF,TGTGCCAGCAGTTTGAGTAGGGGGGAGACCCAGTACTTC
TRBJ2-5,-,-,TRBV29-1,CSVEVVSGETQYF,TGCAGCGTTGAGGTAGTCTCGGGGGAGACCCAGTACTTC
TRBJ1-2,few,-,TRBV2,CASSVQAGFDGYTF,TGTGCCAGCAGTGTACAGGCCGGATTCGATGGCTACACCTTC
TRBJ2-2,-,TRBD2,TRBV6-4,CASSSGRDTGELFF,TGTGCCAGCAGTAGCGGGAGGGACACCGGGGAGCTGTTTTTT
TRBJ1-5,few,-,TRBV6-2/TRBV6-3,CASSYPAGHSNQPQHF,TGTGCCAGCAGTTACCCGGCGGGACATAGCAATCAGCCCCAGCATTTT
TRBJ1-6,-,TRBD1,TRBV6-1,CASQRDRHSPLHF,TGTGCCAGCCAAAGGGACAGGCATTCACCCCTCCACTTT
TRBJ2-4,-,-,TRBV5-4,CASSLALAKNIQYF,TGTGCCAGCAGCTTGGCCTTAGCCAAAAACATTCAGTACTTC
TRBJ2-7,-,-,TRBV27,CASSSTLRAGHEQYF,TGTGCCAGCAGTTCCACCCTCCGTGCGGGCCACGAGCAGTACTTC
TRBJ2-7,-,TRBD2,TRBV28,CAASGGPGEQYF,TGTGCCGCTTCGGGGGGGCCGGGGGAGCAGTACTTC
TRBJ1-2,-,-,TRBV25-1,CASSGPGASYTF,TGTGCCAGCAGTGGACCCGGGGCTAGCTACACCTTC
TRBJ1-4,-,-,TRBV7-6,CASSWGRGGSDEKLFF,TGTGCCAGCAGCTGGGGCAGGGGAGGTTCAGATGAAAAACTGTTTTTT
TRBJ2-2,few,-,TRBV7-7,CASSLKGQGELFF,TGTGCTAGCAGTCTAAAGGGGCAGGGGGAGCTGTTTTTT
TRBJ1-5,-,-,TRBV6-2/TRBV6-3,CASIKGGIGNQPQHF,TGTGCCAGCATTAAGGGGGGAATCGGCAATCAGCCCCAGCATTTT
TRBJ2-7,-,TRBD2,TRBV28,CASIYGLAGSYEQYF,TGTGCCAGCATTTACGGACTAGCGGGCAGCTACGAGCAGTACTTC
TRBJ2-7,few,-,TRBV7-9,CASSPTREYEQYF,TGTGCCAGCAGCCCGACCAGGGAATACGAGCAGTACTTC
TRBJ2-7,-,TRBD1,TRBV6-1,CASSPPGQPYEQYF,TGTGCCAGCAGCCCCCCGGGACAGCCCTACGAGCAGTACTTC
TRBJ1-1,-,-,TRBV29-1,CSARKGPGGTEAFF,TGCAGCGCCCGTAAGGGTCCCGGAGGGACTGAAGCTTTCTTT
TRBJ1-2,-,TRBD1,TRBV10-3,CAISQRGQGVGYGYTF,TGTGCCATCAGTCAAAGAGGACAGGGGGTAGGCTATGGCTACACCTTC
TRBJ1-5,-,TRBD1,TRBV6-1,CASRSLGQANSINNF,TGTGCCAGCAGATCCTTGGGACAGGCAAACTCCATAAACAATTTT
TRBJ1-1,few,-,TRBV7-9,CASSFSGNTEAFF,TGTGCCAGCAGCTTCTCTGGCAACACTGAAGCTTTCTTT
TRBJ1-1,few,-,TRBV7-2,CASSFGFSGDTEAFF,TGTGCCAGCAGCTTTGGTTTCTCGGGGGACACTGAAGCTTTCTTT
TRBJ2-5,-,-,TRBV12-3/TRBV12-4,CASRLGSETQYF,TGTGCCAGCAGGTTGGGTTCCGAGACCCAGTACTTC
TRBJ1-2,few,TRBD1,TRBV7-2,CASSLVPGQGISHPGGYTF,TGTGCCAGCAGCTTAGTCCCGGGACAGGGTATCTCCCACCCGGGTGGCTACACCTTC
TRBJ2-1,-,TRBD2,TRBV6-1,CASGSGGPREQFF,TGTGCCAGCGGGTCGGGGGGGCCGAGGGAGCAGTTCTTC
TRBJ2-3,-,TRBD1,TRBV6-1,CASSEGGTGADTQYF,TGTGCCAGCAGTGAAGGGGGGACAGGGGCAGATACGCAGTATTTT